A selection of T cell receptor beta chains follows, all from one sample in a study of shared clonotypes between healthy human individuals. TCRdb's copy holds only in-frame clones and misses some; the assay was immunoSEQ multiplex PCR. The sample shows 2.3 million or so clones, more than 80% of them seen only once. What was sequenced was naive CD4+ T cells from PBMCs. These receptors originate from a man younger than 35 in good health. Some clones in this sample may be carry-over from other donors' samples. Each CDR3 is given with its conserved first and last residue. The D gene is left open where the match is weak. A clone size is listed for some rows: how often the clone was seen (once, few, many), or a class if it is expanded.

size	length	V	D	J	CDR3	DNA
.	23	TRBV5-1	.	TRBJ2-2	CASSLKGLGRFGGLLGDTGELFF	TGCGCCAGCAGCCTGAAGGGGCTGGGACGGTTTGGGGGCCTTCTAGGCGACACCGGGGAGCTGTTTTTT
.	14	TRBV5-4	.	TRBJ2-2	CASSLVGADGELFF	TGTGCCAGCAGCTTGGTGGGTGCCGACGGGGAGCTGTTTTTT
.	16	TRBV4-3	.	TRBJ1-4	CASSSGLSSTNEKLFF	TGCGCCAGCAGCTCGGGGTTATCCTCAACTAATGAAAAACTGTTTTTT
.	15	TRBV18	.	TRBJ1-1	CASSPFPPANTEAFF	TGTGCCAGCTCACCATTCCCCCCAGCAAACACTGAAGCTTTCTTT
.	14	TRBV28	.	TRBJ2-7	CASSLVPGPYEQYF	TGTGCCAGCAGTTTAGTCCCCGGGCCCTACGAGCAGTACTTC
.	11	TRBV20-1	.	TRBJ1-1	CRGVGNTEAFF	TGCAGGGGGGTGGGGAACACTGAAGCTTTCTTT
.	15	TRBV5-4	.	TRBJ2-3	CASSSATLSTDTQYF	TGTGCCAGCAGCTCGGCGACCCTTTCCACAGATACGCAGTATTTT
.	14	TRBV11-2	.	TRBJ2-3	CASSPQAGTDTQYF	TGTGCCAGCAGCCCCCAGGCGGGAACAGATACGCAGTATTTT
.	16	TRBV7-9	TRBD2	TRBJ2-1	CASSFPQAGTYNEQFF	TGTGCCAGCAGCTTTCCCCAAGCGGGAACCTACAATGAGCAGTTCTTC
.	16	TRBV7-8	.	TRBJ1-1	CASSSHTRQSNTEAFF	TGTGCCAGCAGCTCCCATACGCGACAGTCGAACACTGAAGCTTTCTTT
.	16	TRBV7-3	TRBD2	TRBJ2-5	CASSKRGLAGGETQYF	TGTGCCAGCAGCAAAAGGGGACTAGCGGGAGGAGAGACCCAGTACTTC
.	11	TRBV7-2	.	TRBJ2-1	CASSFTMRQFF	TGTGCCAGCAGCTTTACAATGAGGCAGTTCTTC
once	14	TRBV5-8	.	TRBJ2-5	CASSFRGLQETQYF	TGTGCCAGCAGCTTCCGGGGTCTTCAAGAGACCCAGTACTTC
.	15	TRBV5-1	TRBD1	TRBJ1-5	CASSLGTGGFQPQHF	TGCGCCAGCAGCTTAGGGACAGGGGGCTTTCAGCCCCAGCATTTT
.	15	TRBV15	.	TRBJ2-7	CATSREPRRVPEQYF	TGTGCCACCAGCAGAGAGCCCAGGCGGGTTCCCGAGCAGTACTTC
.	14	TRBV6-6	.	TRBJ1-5	CASSYSMNNQPQHF	TGTGCCAGCAGTTACTCGATGAACAATCAGCCCCAGCATTTT
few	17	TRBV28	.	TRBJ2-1	CASSLGVTPYSYNEQFF	TGTGCCAGCAGTCTAGGGGTCACACCATACTCCTACAATGAGCAGTTCTTC
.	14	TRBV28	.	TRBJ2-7	CASSLGGGVNEQYF	TGTGCCAGCAGTTTGGGGGGCGGCGTAAACGAGCAGTACTTC
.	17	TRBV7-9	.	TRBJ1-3	CASSLAQSLESGNTIYF	TGTGCCAGCAGCTTAGCCCAGTCGCTTGAATCTGGAAACACCATATATTTT